This TCR beta chain is from a study of blood T cell repertoires in COVID-19. Overall study context: The United States, Italy and Spain were the sources of the acute and convalescent COVID-19 samples. T cells, B-cell-depleted T cells, or PBMCs provided the cDNA or gDNA that served as material.

Source study methods: Reference gene primer amplification gave nucleated cell count estimates. Assay: immunoSEQ multiplex PCR; the TCRdb copy retains only in-frame clones and omits some. V, J and clone size derive from that table, while D and trimming were established from the DNA sequence. In the table there are 290,000 or so clones, approximately 91% of which are singletons. The CDR3 totals 14 residues. Germline V gene sequence: CDR1 SNHLY, CDR2 FYNNEI. V was pared by 3 bases and J by 4 bases, with 10 bases between. Seattle enrolled patients during active infection and tracked them longitudinally. The chain couples TRBV2 to TRBJ1-3, with D maybe TRBD1 (6 bases). The receptor was isolated from a woman in her 30s with COVID-19, enrolled during active disease. The sample comprised peripheral blood. CDR3 amino acids: CASSEDRSGNTIYF. In DNA, the CDR3 is TGTGCCAGCAGTGAGGACAGATCGGGAAACACCATATATTTT.